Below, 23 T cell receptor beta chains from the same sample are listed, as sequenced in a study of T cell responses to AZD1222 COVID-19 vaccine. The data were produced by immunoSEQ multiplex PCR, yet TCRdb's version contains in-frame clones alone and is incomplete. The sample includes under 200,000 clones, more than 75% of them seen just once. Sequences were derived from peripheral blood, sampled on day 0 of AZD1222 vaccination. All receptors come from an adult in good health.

The CDR3 reads CASSSLGRGSGELFF. DNA of the CDR3: TGTGCCAGTAGTAGTCTCGGCAGGGGATCCGGGGAGCTGTTTTTT. The chain is built from TRBV19 and TRBJ2-2; TRBD1 is a possible D gene (6 bases). This CDR3 comprises 15 residues. Germline CDR1 LNHDA, CDR2 SQIVND (reference sequence). V lost 4 bases, J lost 6 bases, and 15 bases lay in between.

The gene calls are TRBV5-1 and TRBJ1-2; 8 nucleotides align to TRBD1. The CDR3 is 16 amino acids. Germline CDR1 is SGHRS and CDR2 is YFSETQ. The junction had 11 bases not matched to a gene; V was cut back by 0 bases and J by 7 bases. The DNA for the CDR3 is TGCGCCAGCAGCTTGGCCGGGACAGGAAGGAGTTCTGGCTACACCTTC. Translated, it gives CASSLAGTGRSSGYTF.

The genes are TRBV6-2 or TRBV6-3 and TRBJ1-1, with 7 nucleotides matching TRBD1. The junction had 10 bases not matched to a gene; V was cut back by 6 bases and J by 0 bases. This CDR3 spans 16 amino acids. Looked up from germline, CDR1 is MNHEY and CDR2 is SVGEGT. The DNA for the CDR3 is TGTGCCAGCAGCCCCGGGAGGGGGCACATGAACACTGAAGCTTTCTTT. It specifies CASSPGRGHMNTEAFF.

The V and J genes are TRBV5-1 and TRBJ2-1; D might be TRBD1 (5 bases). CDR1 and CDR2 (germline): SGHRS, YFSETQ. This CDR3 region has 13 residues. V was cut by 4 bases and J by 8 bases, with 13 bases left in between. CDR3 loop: CASSDQGRDEQFF. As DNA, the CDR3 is TGCGCCAGCAGCGATCAGGGTCGGGATGAGCAGTTCTTC.

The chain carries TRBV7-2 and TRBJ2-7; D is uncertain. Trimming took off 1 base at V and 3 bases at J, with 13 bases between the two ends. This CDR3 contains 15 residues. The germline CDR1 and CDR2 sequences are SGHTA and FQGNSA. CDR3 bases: TGTGCCAGCAGCTTAGGGCCTGAAAGGAACTACGAGCAGTACTTC. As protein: CASSLGPERNYEQYF. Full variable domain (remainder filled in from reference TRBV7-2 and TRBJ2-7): GAGVSQSPSNKVTEKGKDVELRCDPISGHTALYWYRQSLGQGLEFLIYFQGNSAPDKSGLPSDRFSAERTGGSVSTLTIQRTQQEDSAVYLCASSLGPERNYEQYFGPGTRLTVT.

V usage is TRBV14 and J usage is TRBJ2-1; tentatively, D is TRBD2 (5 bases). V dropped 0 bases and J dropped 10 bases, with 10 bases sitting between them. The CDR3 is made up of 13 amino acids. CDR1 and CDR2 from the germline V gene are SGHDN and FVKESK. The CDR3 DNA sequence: TGTGCCAGCAGCCAAGATCTGGGCGGGGAGCAGTTCTTC. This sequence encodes CASSQDLGGEQFF.

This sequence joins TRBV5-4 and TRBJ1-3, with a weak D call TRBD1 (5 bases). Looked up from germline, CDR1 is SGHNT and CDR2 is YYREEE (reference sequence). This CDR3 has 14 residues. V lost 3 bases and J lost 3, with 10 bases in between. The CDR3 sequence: CASSSGLYGNTIYF. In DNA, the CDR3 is TGTGCCAGCAGCTCAGGGTTATATGGAAACACCATATATTTT.

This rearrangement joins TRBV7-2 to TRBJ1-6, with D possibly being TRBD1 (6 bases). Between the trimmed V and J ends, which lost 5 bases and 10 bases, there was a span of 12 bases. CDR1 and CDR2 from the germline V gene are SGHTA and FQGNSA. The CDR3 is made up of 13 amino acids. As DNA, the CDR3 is TGTGCCAGCAGCCCACAGGGTTGGTCACCCCTCCACTTT. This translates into CASSPQGWSPLHF.

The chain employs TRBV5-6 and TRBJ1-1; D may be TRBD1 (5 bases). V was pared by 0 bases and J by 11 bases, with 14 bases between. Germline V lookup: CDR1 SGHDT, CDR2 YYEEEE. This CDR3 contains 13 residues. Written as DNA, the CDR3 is TGTGCCAGCAGCTTGGGCAGGGCTAGTCGGGCTTTCTTT. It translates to CASSLGRASRAFF.

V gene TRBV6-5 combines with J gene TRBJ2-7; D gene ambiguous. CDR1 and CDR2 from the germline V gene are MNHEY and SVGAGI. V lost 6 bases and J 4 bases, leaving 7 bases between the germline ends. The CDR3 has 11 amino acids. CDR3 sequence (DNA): TGTGCCAGCAGCCTGGGGTACGAGCAGTACTTC. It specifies CASSLGYEQYF.

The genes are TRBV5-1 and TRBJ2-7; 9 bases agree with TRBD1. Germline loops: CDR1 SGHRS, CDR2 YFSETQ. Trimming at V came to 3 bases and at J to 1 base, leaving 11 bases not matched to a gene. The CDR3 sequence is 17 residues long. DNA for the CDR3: TGCGCCAGCAGCTCCCCACCGGGACAGGGAGGATCCTACGAGCAGTACTTC. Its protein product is CASSSPPGQGGSYEQYF.

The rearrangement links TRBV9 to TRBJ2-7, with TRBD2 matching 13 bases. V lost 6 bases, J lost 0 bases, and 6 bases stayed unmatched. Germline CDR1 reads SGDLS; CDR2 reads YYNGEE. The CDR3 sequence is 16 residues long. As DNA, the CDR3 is TGTGCCAGCATCACGGGACTAGCGGGGCCCTCCTACGAGCAGTACTTC. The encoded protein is CASITGLAGPSYEQYF.

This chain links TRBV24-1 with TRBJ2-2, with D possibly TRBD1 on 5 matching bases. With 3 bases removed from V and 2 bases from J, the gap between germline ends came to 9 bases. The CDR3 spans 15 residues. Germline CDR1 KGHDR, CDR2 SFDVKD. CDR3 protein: CATSDARVNTGELFF. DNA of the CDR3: TGTGCCACCAGTGATGCCAGGGTAAACACCGGGGAGCTGTTTTTT.

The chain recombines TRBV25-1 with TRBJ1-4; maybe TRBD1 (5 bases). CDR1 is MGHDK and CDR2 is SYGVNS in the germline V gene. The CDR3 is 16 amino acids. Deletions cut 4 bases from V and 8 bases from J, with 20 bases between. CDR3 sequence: CASSGHLGGDVEKLFF. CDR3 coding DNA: TGTGCCAGCAGTGGCCATTTGGGGGGAGACGTCGAAAAACTGTTTTTT.

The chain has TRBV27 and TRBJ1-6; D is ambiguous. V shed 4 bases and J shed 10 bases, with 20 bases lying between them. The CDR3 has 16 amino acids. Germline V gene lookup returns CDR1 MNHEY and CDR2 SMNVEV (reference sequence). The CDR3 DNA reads TGTGCCAGCAGTTATAAGGGAATCCCAAGAGGATCACCCCTCCACTTT. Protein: CASSYKGIPRGSPLHF.

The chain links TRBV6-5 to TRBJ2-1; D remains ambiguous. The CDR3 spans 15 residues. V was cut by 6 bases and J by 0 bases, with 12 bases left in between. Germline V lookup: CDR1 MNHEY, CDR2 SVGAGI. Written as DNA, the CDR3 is TGTGCCAGCAGCCAGGCCCGAAGCTCCTACAATGAGCAGTTCTTC. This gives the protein CASSQARSSYNEQFF.

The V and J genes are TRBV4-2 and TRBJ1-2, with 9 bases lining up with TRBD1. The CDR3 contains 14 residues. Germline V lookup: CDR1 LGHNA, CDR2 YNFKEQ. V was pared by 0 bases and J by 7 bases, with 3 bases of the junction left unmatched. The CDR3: CASSQEGDRAGYTF. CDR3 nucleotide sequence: TGTGCCAGCAGCCAAGAGGGGGACAGGGCTGGCTACACCTTC.

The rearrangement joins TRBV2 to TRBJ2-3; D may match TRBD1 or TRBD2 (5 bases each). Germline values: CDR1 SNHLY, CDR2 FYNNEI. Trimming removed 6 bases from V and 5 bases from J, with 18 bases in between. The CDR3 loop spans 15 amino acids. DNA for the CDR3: TGTGCCAGCAGGGGACCGAACGTCCCCCTAGATACGCAGTATTTT. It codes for CASRGPNVPLDTQYF.

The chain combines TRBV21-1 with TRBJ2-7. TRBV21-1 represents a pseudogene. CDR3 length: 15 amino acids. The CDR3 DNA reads TGTGCCAGCAGCTTTAACCGGGGGCACTCCTACGAGCAGTACTTC. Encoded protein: CASSFNRGHSYEQYF.

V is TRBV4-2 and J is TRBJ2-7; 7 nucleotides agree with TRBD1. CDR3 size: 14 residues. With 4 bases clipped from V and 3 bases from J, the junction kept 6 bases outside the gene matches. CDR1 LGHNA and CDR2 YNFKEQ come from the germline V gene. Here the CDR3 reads CASSPRTGLYEQYF. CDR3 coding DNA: TGTGCCAGCAGCCCACGGACAGGCCTCTACGAGCAGTACTTC.

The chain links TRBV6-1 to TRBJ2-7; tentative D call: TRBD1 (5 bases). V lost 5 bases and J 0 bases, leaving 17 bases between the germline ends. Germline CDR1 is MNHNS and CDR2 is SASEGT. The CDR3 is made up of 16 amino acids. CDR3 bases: TGTGCCAGCAGTAAAGGCGGCAGGGTTAGCTCCTACGAGCAGTACTTC. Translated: CASSKGGRVSSYEQYF.

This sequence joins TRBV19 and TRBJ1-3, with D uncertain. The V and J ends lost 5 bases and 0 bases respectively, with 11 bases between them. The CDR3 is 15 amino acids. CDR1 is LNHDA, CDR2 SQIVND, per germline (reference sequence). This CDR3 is CASSVGRSSGNTIYF. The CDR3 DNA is TGTGCCAGTAGTGTCGGACGGAGCTCTGGAAACACCATATATTTT.

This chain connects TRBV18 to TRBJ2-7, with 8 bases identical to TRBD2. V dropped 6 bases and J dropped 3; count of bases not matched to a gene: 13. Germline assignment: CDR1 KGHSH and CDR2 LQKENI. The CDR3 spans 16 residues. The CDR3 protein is CASSPPSGRADYEQYF. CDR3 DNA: TGTGCCAGCTCCCCCCCTTCCGGGAGGGCCGACTACGAGCAGTACTTC.